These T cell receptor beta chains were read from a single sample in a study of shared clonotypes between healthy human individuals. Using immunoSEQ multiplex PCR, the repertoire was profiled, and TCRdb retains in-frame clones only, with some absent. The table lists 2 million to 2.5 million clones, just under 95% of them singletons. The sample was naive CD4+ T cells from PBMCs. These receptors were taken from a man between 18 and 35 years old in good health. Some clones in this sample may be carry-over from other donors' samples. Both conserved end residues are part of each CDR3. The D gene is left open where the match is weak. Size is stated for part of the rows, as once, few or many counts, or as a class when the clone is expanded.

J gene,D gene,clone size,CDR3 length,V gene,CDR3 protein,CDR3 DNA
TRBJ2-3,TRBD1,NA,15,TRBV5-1,CASSQDRGDTDTQYF,TGCGCCAGCAGCCAGGACAGGGGGGACACAGATACGCAGTATTTT
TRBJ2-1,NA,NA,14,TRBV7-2,CASSLAQTANEQFF,TGTGCCAGCAGCTTAGCCCAGACGGCCAATGAGCAGTTCTTC
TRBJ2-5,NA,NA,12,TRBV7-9,CAGAEVTETQYF,TGTGCCGGTGCCGAGGTGACCGAGACCCAGTACTTC
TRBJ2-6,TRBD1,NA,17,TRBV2,CASLPGQGAPGANVLTF,TGTGCCAGCCTCCCAGGACAGGGGGCGCCTGGGGCCAACGTCCTGACTTTC
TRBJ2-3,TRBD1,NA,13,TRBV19,CASSTQGTDTQYF,TGTGCCAGTAGTACACAGGGGACAGATACGCAGTATTTT
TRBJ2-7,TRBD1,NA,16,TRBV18,CASSANWGQGAGEQYF,TGTGCCAGCTCGGCCAACTGGGGACAGGGGGCGGGCGAGCAGTACTTC
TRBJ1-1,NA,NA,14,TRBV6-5,CASSYGRLGTEAFF,TGTGCCAGCAGTTACGGCAGGCTCGGGACTGAAGCTTTCTTT
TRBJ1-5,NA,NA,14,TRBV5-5,CASSLDTYNQPQHF,TGTGCCAGCAGCCTGGACACGTACAATCAGCCCCAGCATTTT
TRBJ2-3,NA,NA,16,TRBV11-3,CASSSGKATGADTQYF,TGTGCCAGCAGCTCGGGAAAGGCGACCGGCGCAGATACGCAGTATTTT
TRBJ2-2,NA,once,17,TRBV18,CASSPLERSPRTGELFF,TGTGCCAGCTCACCACTTGAGCGGTCCCCGAGGACCGGGGAGCTGTTTTTT
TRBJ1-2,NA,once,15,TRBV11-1,CASSPGAQRFYGYTF,TGTGCCAGCAGCCCCGGGGCCCAACGCTTCTATGGCTACACCTTC
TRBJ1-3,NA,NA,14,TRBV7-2,CASSLMGSGNTIYF,TGTGCCAGCAGCTTAATGGGTTCTGGAAACACCATATATTTT
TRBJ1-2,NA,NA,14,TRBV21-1,CASTTLYRGGGYTF,TGTGCCAGCACTACGCTATACAGGGGTGGTGGCTACACCTTC
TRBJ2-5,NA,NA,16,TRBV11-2,CASSSKPGTAKETQYF,TGTGCCAGCAGCTCAAAACCAGGGACCGCTAAAGAGACCCAGTACTTC
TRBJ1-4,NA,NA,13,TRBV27,CASSSNRVEKLFF,TGTGCCAGCAGTTCCAACAGGGTCGAAAAACTGTTTTTT
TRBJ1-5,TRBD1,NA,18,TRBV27,CARLPGQGDRRSNQPQHF,TGTGCCAGGCTCCCGGGACAGGGGGATCGTAGGAGCAATCAGCCCCAGCATTTT
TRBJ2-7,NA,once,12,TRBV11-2,CASSSRHHEQYF,TGTGCCAGCAGCTCCAGACACCACGAGCAGTACTTC
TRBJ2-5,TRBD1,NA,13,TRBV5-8,CASSLGGEETQYF,TGTGCCAGCAGCCTAGGGGGCGAAGAGACCCAGTACTTC